The 9 T cell receptor beta chains presented below share a single source sample, sequenced in a study of blood T cell repertoires in COVID-19 (TCRdb year 2020). Libraries were prepared through the immunoSEQ multiplex PCR assay. TCRdb's version of the immuneACCESS table is confined to in-frame rearrangements and falls short of the full clone set. An unresolved V gene accounts for under half of the shortfall where checked; the remainder is of unknown origin. This sample comprises around 140,000 clones, 70% to 90% of them detected only once. Over 8% of the sample belongs to the ten largest clones. Sequenced material: peripheral blood. These receptors all stem from a woman aged 55-75 years with acute or convalescent COVID-19.

This sequence joins TRBV28 and TRBJ2-1; TRBD2 agrees at 8 bases. V gave up 3 bases and J gave up 4 bases; unmatched junction bases: 11. Germline V gene lookup returns CDR1 MDHEN and CDR2 SYDVKM. The length of the CDR3 is 17 residues. The CDR3 loop is CASSFPRGGVLYNEQFF. The CDR3 coding sequence is TGTGCCAGCAGTTTCCCCCGGGGGGGGGTTCTGTACAATGAGCAGTTCTTC.

This chain connects TRBV6-5 to TRBJ1-5; 7 nucleotides align to TRBD1. This CDR3 has 14 residues. Germline V gene sequence: CDR1 MNHEY, CDR2 SVGAGI. V lost 5 bases, J lost 4 bases, and 5 bases stayed unmatched. The CDR3 region is CASSTDRENQPQHF. Written as DNA, the CDR3 is TGTGCCAGCAGTACTGACAGGGAAAATCAGCCCCAGCATTTT.

CDR3: CASREGQGASYEQYF. CDR3 coding DNA: TGTGCCAGTAGGGAGGGACAGGGGGCCTCCTACGAGCAGTACTTC. The chain has TRBV19 and TRBJ2-7; 12 nucleotides align to TRBD1. Germline V gene sequence: CDR1 LNHDA, CDR2 SQIVND (reference sequence). The CDR3 is 15 amino acids. The V and J ends lost 6 bases and 0 bases, in that order; junction bases with no gene match: 3.

In its sample, this clone was seen a few times. The chain couples TRBV6-5 to TRBJ2-3, with 13 nucleotides matching TRBD2. In germline, CDR1 is MNHEY, CDR2 SVGAGI. After removal of 8 bases from V and 5 bases from J, the junction contained 7 bases not matched to a gene. This CDR3 is 15 amino acids long. The CDR3 DNA reads TGTGCCAGCGGACGGGGACTAGCGGGGCGAGATACGCAGTATTTT. It is translated as CASGRGLAGRDTQYF.

This chain connects TRBV6-1 to TRBJ1-5, with D maybe TRBD1 (5 bases). V lost 0 bases to trimming and J lost 9 bases, with 18 bases between them. Per the germline V gene, CDR1 is MNHNS and CDR2 is SASEGT. The CDR3 extends over 16 amino acids. The CDR3 loop reads CASSEAQGFVYLPQHF. The CDR3 coding sequence is TGTGCCAGCAGTGAAGCGCAGGGTTTTGTTTACTTGCCCCAGCATTTT.

The CDR3 protein is CASSQDRGHSEKLFF. CDR3 nucleotide sequence: TGCGCCAGCAGCCAAGACAGGGGGCACAGTGAAAAACTGTTTTTT. The V and J genes are TRBV4-1 and TRBJ1-4, with 8 bases fitting TRBD1. The CDR3 totals 15 residues. Germline trimming cut 0 bases from V and 7 bases from J; bases unmatched to any gene: 4. Germline V gives CDR1 MGHRA, CDR2 YSYEKL.

This chain joins TRBV7-2 and TRBJ1-5; 9 positions match TRBD1. The CDR3 has 14 amino acids. Germline assignment: CDR1 SGHTA and CDR2 FQGNSA. V shed 5 bases, J shed 9 bases, and the junction held 8 bases outside the gene matches. DNA for the CDR3: TGTGCCAGCAGCGAGGACAGGGGACAGGCGCCCCAGCATTTT. It is translated as CASSEDRGQAPQHF.

In this sample, this clone turned up a few times. The V call is TRBV19, the J call TRBJ1-2, with TRBD1 matching 10 bases. V gave up 4 bases and J gave up 6 bases; unmatched junction bases: 2. Germline CDR1 reads LNHDA; CDR2 reads SQIVND (reference sequence). This CDR3 region has 13 residues. The CDR3 protein is CASSTGTGDGYTF. The CDR3 nucleotides are TGTGCCAGTAGTACCGGGACAGGGGATGGCTACACCTTC.

This chain links TRBV5-1 with TRBJ1-1; 12 bases are a match to TRBD1. V was pared by 3 bases and J by 5 bases, with 11 bases of the junction left unmatched. The CDR3 covers 17 residues. The germline CDR1 and CDR2 sequences are SGHRS and YFSETQ. The CDR3 DNA reads as TGCGCCAGCAGCTCAAAACCGGGACAGGGGGCTTGGACTGAAGCTTTCTTT. Translation: CASSSKPGQGAWTEAFF.